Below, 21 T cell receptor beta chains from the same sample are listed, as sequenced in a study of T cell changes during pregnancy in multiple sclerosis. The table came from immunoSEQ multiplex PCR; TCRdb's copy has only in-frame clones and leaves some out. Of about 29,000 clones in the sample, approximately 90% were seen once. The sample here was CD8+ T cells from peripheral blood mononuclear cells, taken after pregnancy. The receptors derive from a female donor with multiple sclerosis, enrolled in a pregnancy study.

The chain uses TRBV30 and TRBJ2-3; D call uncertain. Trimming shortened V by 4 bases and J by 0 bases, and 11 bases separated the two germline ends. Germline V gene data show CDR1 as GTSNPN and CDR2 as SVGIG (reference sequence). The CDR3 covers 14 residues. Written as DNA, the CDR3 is TGTGCCTGGATCGGCGGCACTAGCACAGATACGCAGTATTTT. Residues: CAWIGGTSTDTQYF. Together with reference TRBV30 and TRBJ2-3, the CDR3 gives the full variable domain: SQTIHQWPATLVQPVGSPLSLECTVEGTSNPNLYWYRQAAGRGLQLLFYSVGIGQISSEVPQNLSASRPQDRQFILSSKKLLLSDSGFYLCAWIGGTSTDTQYFGPGTRLTVL.

CDR3 protein: CASSLWGLAGDEQYF. The CDR3 nucleotides are TGCGCCAGCAGCTTGTGGGGACTAGCGGGAGACGAGCAGTACTTC. The V call is TRBV5-1, the J call TRBJ2-7; TRBD2 agrees at 14 bases. The ends lost 1 base at V and 5 bases at J; junction bases unmatched: 2. The CDR3 extends over 15 amino acids. Germline V gives CDR1 SGHRS, CDR2 YFSETQ.

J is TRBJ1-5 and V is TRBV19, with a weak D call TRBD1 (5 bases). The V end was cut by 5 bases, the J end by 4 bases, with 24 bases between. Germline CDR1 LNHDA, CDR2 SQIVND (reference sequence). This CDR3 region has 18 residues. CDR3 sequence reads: CASSPSYRPNRKNQPQHF. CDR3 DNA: TGTGCCAGTAGTCCCTCCTACAGGCCCAACCGTAAAAATCAGCCCCAGCATTTT.

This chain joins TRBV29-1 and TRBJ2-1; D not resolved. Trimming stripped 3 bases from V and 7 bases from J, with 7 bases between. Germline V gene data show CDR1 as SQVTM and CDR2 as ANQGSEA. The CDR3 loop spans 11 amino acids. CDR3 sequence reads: CSVDFQNEQFF. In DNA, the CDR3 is TGCAGCGTTGACTTTCAGAATGAGCAGTTCTTC.

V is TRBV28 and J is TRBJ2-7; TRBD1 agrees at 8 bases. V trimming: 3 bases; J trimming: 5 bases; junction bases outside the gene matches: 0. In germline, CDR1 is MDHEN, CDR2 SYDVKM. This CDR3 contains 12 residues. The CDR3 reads CASSLDRDEQYF. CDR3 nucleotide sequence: TGTGCCAGCAGTTTGGACAGGGACGAGCAGTACTTC.

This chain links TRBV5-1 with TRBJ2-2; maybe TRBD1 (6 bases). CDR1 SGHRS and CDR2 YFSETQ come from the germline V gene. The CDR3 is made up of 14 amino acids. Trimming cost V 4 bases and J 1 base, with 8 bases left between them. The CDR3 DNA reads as TGCGCCAGCAGCAGACAGGAGAACACCGGGGAGCTGTTTTTT. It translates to CASSRQENTGELFF.

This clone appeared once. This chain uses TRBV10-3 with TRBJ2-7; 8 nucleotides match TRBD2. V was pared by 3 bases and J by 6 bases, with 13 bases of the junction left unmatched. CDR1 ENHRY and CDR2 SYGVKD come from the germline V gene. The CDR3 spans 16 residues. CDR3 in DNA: TGTGCCATCAGTGACGCGGGAGGAACCACACAATCCGAGCAGTACTTC. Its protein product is CAISDAGGTTQSEQYF.

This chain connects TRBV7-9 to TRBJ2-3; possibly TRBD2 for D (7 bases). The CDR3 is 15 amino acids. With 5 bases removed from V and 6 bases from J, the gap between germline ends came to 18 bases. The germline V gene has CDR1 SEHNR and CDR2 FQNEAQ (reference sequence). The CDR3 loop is CASSGGASELDTQYF. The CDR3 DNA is TGTGCCAGCAGCGGGGGGGCTAGTGAATTGGATACGCAGTATTTT.

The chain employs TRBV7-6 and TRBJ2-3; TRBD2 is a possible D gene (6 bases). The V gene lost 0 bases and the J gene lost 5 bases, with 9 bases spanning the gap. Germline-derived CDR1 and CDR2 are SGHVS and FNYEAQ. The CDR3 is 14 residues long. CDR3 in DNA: TGTGCCAGCAGCTTAGCGGGAGGAAGAGATACGCAGTATTTT. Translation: CASSLAGGRDTQYF.

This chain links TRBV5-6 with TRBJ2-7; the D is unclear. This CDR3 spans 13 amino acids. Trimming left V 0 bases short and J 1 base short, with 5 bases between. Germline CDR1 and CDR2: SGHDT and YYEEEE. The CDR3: CASSLASSYEQYF. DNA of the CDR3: TGTGCCAGCAGCTTGGCGTCTTCCTACGAGCAGTACTTC.

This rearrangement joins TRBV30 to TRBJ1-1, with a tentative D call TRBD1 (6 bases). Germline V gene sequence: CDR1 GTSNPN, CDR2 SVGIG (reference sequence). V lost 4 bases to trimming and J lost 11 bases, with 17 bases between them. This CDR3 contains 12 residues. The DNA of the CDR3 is TGTGCCTGGACCCTGGGGGGGGGCGAGGCTTTCTTT. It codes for CAWTLGGGEAFF.

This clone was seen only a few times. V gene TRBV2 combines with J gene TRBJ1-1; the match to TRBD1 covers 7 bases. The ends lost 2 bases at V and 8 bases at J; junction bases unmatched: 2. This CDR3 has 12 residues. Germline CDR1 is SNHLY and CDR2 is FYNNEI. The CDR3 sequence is CASSETGAEAFF. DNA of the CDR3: TGTGCCAGCAGTGAAACAGGGGCCGAAGCTTTCTTT.

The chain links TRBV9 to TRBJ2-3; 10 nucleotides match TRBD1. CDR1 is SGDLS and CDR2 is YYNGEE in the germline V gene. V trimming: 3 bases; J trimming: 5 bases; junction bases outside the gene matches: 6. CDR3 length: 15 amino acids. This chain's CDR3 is CASSAGDRGKDTQYF. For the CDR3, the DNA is TGTGCCAGCAGCGCGGGGGACAGGGGAAAAGATACGCAGTATTTT.

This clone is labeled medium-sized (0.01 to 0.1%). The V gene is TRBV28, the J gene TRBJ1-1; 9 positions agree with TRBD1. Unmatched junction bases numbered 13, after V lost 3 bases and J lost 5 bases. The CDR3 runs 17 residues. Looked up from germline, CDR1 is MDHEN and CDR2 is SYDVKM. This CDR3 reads CASSLGLGQGGSTEAFF. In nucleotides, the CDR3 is TGTGCCAGCAGTTTGGGGTTGGGACAGGGCGGATCAACTGAAGCTTTCTTT.

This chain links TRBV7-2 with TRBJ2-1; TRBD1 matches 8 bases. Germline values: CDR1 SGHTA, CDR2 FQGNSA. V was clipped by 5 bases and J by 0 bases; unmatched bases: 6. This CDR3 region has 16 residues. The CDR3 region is CASSPLTGVSYNEQFF. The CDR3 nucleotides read TGTGCCAGCAGCCCGTTGACAGGGGTCTCCTACAATGAGCAGTTCTTC.

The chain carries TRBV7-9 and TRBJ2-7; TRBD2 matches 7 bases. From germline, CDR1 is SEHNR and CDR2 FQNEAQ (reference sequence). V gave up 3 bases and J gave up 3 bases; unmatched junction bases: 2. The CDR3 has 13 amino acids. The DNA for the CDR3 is TGTGCCAGCAGCTTTGGGACTAACTACGAGCAGTACTTC. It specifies CASSFGTNYEQYF.

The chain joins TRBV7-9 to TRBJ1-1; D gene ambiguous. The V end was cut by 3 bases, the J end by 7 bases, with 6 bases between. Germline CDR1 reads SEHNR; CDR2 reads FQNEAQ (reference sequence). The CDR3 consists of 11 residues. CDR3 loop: CASSFPGEAFF. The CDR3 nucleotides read TGTGCCAGCAGCTTTCCAGGTGAAGCTTTCTTT.

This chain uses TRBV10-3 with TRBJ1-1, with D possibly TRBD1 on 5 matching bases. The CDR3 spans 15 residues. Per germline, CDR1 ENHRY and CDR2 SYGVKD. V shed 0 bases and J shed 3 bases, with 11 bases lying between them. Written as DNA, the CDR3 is TGTGCCATCAGTGAGTCGACGGGGGGTTACACTGAAGCTTTCTTT. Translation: CAISESTGGYTEAFF.

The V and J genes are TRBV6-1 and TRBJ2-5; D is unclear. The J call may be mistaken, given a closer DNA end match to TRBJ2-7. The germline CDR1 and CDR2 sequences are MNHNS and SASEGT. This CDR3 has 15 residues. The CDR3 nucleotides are TGTGCCAGCGGAGAGGAAGACGGATCGTCCTACGAGCAGTACTTC. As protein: CASGEEDGSSYEQYF.

In DNA, the CDR3 is TGTGCCAGCAGTTACACGGCTTTCGGCAGGGGCCATGGCTACACCTTC. Its translation: CASSYTAFGRGHGYTF. The chain recombines TRBV6-5 with TRBJ1-2; TRBD1 is a possible D gene (6 bases). The CDR3 runs to 16 residues. CDR1 and CDR2 (germline): MNHEY, SVGAGI. Trimming took 2 bases from V and 6 from J, leaving 19 bases between them.

The CDR3 protein is CASSFLGGRETQYF. The CDR3, as DNA: TGTGCCAGCAGTTTCCTAGGCGGGCGGGAGACCCAGTACTTC. The rearrangement links TRBV27 to TRBJ2-5; TRBD2 might be the D (5 bases). The length of the CDR3 is 14 residues. V was clipped by 3 bases and J by 5 bases, with 13 bases between them. Looked up from germline, CDR1 is MNHEY and CDR2 is SMNVEV (reference sequence).